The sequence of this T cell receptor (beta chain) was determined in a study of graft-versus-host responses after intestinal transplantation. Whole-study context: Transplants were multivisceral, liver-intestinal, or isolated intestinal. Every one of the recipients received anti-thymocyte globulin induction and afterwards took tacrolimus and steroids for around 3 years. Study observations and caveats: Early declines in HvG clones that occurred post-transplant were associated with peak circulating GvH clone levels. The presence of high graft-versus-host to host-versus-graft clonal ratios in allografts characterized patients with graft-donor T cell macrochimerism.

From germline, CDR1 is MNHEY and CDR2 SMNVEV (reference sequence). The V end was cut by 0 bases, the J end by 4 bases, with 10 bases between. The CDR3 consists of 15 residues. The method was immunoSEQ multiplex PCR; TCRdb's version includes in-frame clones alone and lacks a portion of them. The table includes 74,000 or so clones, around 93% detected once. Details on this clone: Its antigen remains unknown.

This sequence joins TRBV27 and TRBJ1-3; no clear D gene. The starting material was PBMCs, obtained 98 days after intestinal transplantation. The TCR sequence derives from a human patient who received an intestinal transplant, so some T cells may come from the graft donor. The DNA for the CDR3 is TGTGCCAGCAGTTTATCATCTCCGGTAGGAAACACCATATATTTT. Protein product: CASSLSSPVGNTIYF.